A selection of T cell receptor beta chains follows, all from one sample in a study of blood T cells in healthy people across ages. One entry per CDR3 protein, called by TCRdb with MiXCR from the 5' RACE reads. The sample records over 1,500,000 distinct CDR3 sequences, approximately 50% being singletons. The sample taken for sequencing was blood. The receptors were sampled from a woman aged 40 to 50 in good health. Both conserved end residues are part of each CDR3. Fields, in order: clone size, D gene, V gene, J gene, CDR3 protein, CDR3 DNA. A D gene is named only where the DNA matches it firmly. Clone sizes are given selectively: once, few, many, or a class where the clone is expanded.

clone_size: NA
d_call: NA
v_call: TRBV4-2
j_call: TRBJ2-7
cdr3_aa: CASSQDLLASSYEQYF
cdr3_nt: TGTGCCAGCAGCCAAGATTTGCTAGCGAGCTCCTACGAGCAGTACTTC

clone_size: few
d_call: NA
v_call: TRBV12-3/TRBV12-4
j_call: TRBJ1-5
cdr3_aa: CASSQEAEISNQPQHF
cdr3_nt: TGTGCCAGCAGTCAGGAGGCAGAGATAAGCAATCAGCCCCAGCATTTT

clone_size: once
d_call: NA
v_call: TRBV28
j_call: TRBJ2-7
cdr3_aa: CASSFRSHEQYF
cdr3_nt: TGTGCCAGCAGTTTCCGGAGCCACGAGCAGTACTTC

clone_size: few
d_call: TRBD2
v_call: TRBV28
j_call: TRBJ2-1
cdr3_aa: CASRGGTSGIGEQFF
cdr3_nt: TGTGCCAGCAGGGGGGGGACTAGCGGGATCGGCGAGCAGTTCTTC

clone_size: NA
d_call: TRBD1
v_call: TRBV18
j_call: TRBJ2-1
cdr3_aa: CASSLIRQGSFGDEQFF
cdr3_nt: TGTGCCAGCTCACTGATACGACAGGGAAGTTTCGGGGATGAGCAGTTCTTC

clone_size: NA
d_call: TRBD2
v_call: TRBV15
j_call: TRBJ2-3
cdr3_aa: CATSRDTGGADTQYF
cdr3_nt: TGTGCCACCAGCAGAGATACGGGGGGGGCAGATACGCAGTATTTT

clone_size: NA
d_call: TRBD2
v_call: TRBV6-2/TRBV6-3
j_call: TRBJ2-1
cdr3_aa: CASSSLAGTNNEQFF
cdr3_nt: TGTGCCAGCAGTTCCCTAGCGGGGACTAACAATGAGCAGTTCTTC

clone_size: few
d_call: TRBD2
v_call: TRBV7-2
j_call: TRBJ2-1
cdr3_aa: CASSLVLAGVGEQFF
cdr3_nt: TGTGCCAGCAGCTTAGTACTAGCGGGGGTTGGTGAGCAGTTCTTC

clone_size: NA
d_call: NA
v_call: TRBV5-1
j_call: TRBJ2-3
cdr3_aa: CASSLAPGADTQYF
cdr3_nt: TGTGCCAGCAGTTTAGCGCCTGGAGCAGATACGCAGTATTTT

clone_size: NA
d_call: NA
v_call: TRBV6-2/TRBV6-3
j_call: TRBJ2-7
cdr3_aa: CASSPRQAYGQYF
cdr3_nt: TGTGCCAGCAGTCCGAGACAGGCCTACGGGCAGTACTTC

clone_size: NA
d_call: NA
v_call: TRBV4-3
j_call: TRBJ2-3
cdr3_aa: CASSQDDPAGASTDTQYF
cdr3_nt: TGCGCCAGCAGCCAAGATGATCCCGCAGGGGCGAGCACAGATACGCAGTATTTT

clone_size: NA
d_call: NA
v_call: TRBV6-5
j_call: TRBJ1-1
cdr3_aa: CASSPGEGIHTEAFF
cdr3_nt: TGTGCCAGCAGCCCCGGGGAGGGAATACACACTGAAGCTTTCTTT

clone_size: NA
d_call: NA
v_call: TRBV7-3
j_call: TRBJ2-3
cdr3_aa: CASSQGWGTTDTQYF
cdr3_nt: TGTGCCAGCAGCCAAGGATGGGGGACCACAGATACGCAGTATTTT

clone_size: few
d_call: TRBD1
v_call: TRBV28
j_call: TRBJ2-5
cdr3_aa: CASSSPTGAETQYF
cdr3_nt: TGTGCCAGCAGTAGCCCGACAGGGGCCGAGACCCAGTACTTC

clone_size: NA
d_call: NA
v_call: TRBV6-5
j_call: TRBJ2-7
cdr3_aa: CATRSSLSYEQYF
cdr3_nt: TGTGCCACGCGTAGCAGTCTCTCCTACGAGCAGTACTTC

clone_size: NA
d_call: NA
v_call: TRBV2
j_call: TRBJ2-4
cdr3_aa: CASSEGTAGWNIQYF
cdr3_nt: TGTGCCAGCAGTGAAGGGACGGCCGGGTGGAACATTCAGTACTTC

clone_size: few
d_call: TRBD1
v_call: TRBV4-3
j_call: TRBJ2-7
cdr3_aa: CASSQLGQDRYEQYF
cdr3_nt: TGCGCCAGCAGCCAATTGGGACAGGACCGTTACGAGCAGTACTTC

clone_size: few
d_call: NA
v_call: TRBV7-2
j_call: TRBJ2-1
cdr3_aa: CASSPSAGRRNEQFF
cdr3_nt: TGTGCCAGCAGCCCGTCCGCAGGGCGGAGGAATGAGCAGTTCTTC

clone_size: many
d_call: NA
v_call: TRBV7-2
j_call: TRBJ2-4
cdr3_aa: CASSLVGLAKNIQYF
cdr3_nt: TGTGCCAGCAGCTTAGTTGGGTTAGCCAAAAACATTCAGTACTTC

clone_size: NA
d_call: NA
v_call: TRBV5-1
j_call: TRBJ2-3
cdr3_aa: CASSNPPSTDTQYF
cdr3_nt: TGCGCCAGCAGCAACCCACCCAGCACAGATACGCAGTATTTT

clone_size: NA
d_call: NA
v_call: TRBV5-1
j_call: TRBJ2-3
cdr3_aa: CASSLRSGSTNTDTQYF
cdr3_nt: TGCGCCAGCAGCCTGAGGTCAGGGTCGACTAACACAGATACGCAGTATTTT

clone_size: few
d_call: TRBD1
v_call: TRBV7-6
j_call: TRBJ2-6
cdr3_aa: CASSSRTGGRFSGANVLTF
cdr3_nt: TGTGCCAGCAGCTCCAGGACAGGGGGCCGGTTCTCTGGGGCCAACGTCCTGACTTTC

clone_size: many
d_call: NA
v_call: TRBV6-5
j_call: TRBJ2-7
cdr3_aa: CASSYSAQGKQYF
cdr3_nt: TGTGCCAGCAGTTACTCGGCACAGGGAAAGCAGTACTTC

clone_size: NA
d_call: NA
v_call: TRBV21-1
j_call: TRBJ1-2
cdr3_aa: CASSSDREGYTF
cdr3_nt: TGTGCCAGCAGTTCGGACAGGGAGGGCTACACCTTC

clone_size: NA
d_call: TRBD2
v_call: TRBV15
j_call: TRBJ2-5
cdr3_aa: CATSGGDGNNEQYF
cdr3_nt: TGTGCCACCAGCGGGGGGGACGGTAACAATGAGCAGTACTTC

clone_size: few
d_call: TRBD2
v_call: TRBV12-3/TRBV12-4
j_call: TRBJ2-1
cdr3_aa: CASSLESSGGKNEQFF
cdr3_nt: TGTGCCAGCAGTTTAGAGTCTAGCGGGGGGAAAAATGAGCAGTTCTTC

clone_size: many
d_call: NA
v_call: TRBV29-1
j_call: TRBJ2-7
cdr3_aa: CSVKDSRTYEQYF
cdr3_nt: TGCAGCGTCAAGGACAGTAGAACCTACGAGCAGTACTTC

clone_size: NA
d_call: TRBD2
v_call: TRBV6-1
j_call: TRBJ2-1
cdr3_aa: CASSHQGLAGSTSYNEQFF
cdr3_nt: TGTGCCAGCAGCCACCAGGGACTAGCGGGATCCACTTCCTACAATGAGCAGTTCTTC

clone_size: NA
d_call: NA
v_call: TRBV20-1
j_call: TRBJ2-1
cdr3_aa: CSAPHPTGNNEQFF
cdr3_nt: TGCAGTGCACCTCACCCTACAGGGAACAATGAGCAGTTCTTC

clone_size: NA
d_call: NA
v_call: TRBV5-1
j_call: TRBJ1-4
cdr3_aa: CASSLAGDNEKLFF
cdr3_nt: TGCGCCAGCAGCTTGGCAGGGGACAATGAAAAACTGTTTTTT

clone_size: NA
d_call: TRBD1
v_call: TRBV5-1
j_call: TRBJ2-5
cdr3_aa: CASSSGQIETQYF
cdr3_nt: TGCGCCAGCAGCTCGGGACAGATAGAGACCCAGTACTTC

clone_size: few
d_call: NA
v_call: TRBV3-1
j_call: TRBJ2-3
cdr3_aa: CASSPSVQAFTDTQYF
cdr3_nt: TGTGCCAGCAGCCCATCCGTGCAGGCATTCACAGATACGCAGTATTTT

clone_size: NA
d_call: NA
v_call: TRBV2
j_call: TRBJ2-7
cdr3_aa: CASSTPLDYEQYF
cdr3_nt: TGTGCCAGCAGTACCCCCCTGGATTACGAGCAGTACTTC

clone_size: few
d_call: TRBD1
v_call: TRBV7-2
j_call: TRBJ1-6
cdr3_aa: CASSLAQAGGRSPLHF
cdr3_nt: TGTGCCAGCAGCTTAGCGCAGGCAGGGGGACGTTCACCCCTCCACTTT

clone_size: few
d_call: NA
v_call: TRBV7-2
j_call: TRBJ2-4
cdr3_aa: CASSSARGSNIQYF
cdr3_nt: TGTGCCAGCAGCTCTGCCCGAGGATCAAACATTCAGTACTTC

clone_size: NA
d_call: NA
v_call: TRBV20-1
j_call: TRBJ1-4
cdr3_aa: CSARDETIDNEKLFF
cdr3_nt: TGCAGTGCTAGAGATGAGACGATAGACAATGAAAAACTGTTTTTT

clone_size: NA
d_call: TRBD1
v_call: TRBV20-1
j_call: TRBJ1-5
cdr3_aa: CSARTGASNQPQHF
cdr3_nt: TGCAGTGCGCGGACAGGGGCCAGCAATCAGCCCCAGCATTTT

clone_size: NA
d_call: NA
v_call: TRBV20-1
j_call: TRBJ2-4
cdr3_aa: CSARQGPRLTLAKNIQYF
cdr3_nt: TGCAGTGCTAGGCAGGGTCCCCGTCTAACCCTAGCCAAAAACATTCAGTACTTC

clone_size: few
d_call: NA
v_call: TRBV7-2
j_call: TRBJ2-7
cdr3_aa: CASSGRQGGLGHEQYF
cdr3_nt: TGTGCCAGCAGCGGCCGACAGGGAGGGTTAGGCCACGAGCAGTACTTC

clone_size: NA
d_call: TRBD2
v_call: TRBV6-5
j_call: TRBJ2-1
cdr3_aa: CASRPPGLGSDEQFF
cdr3_nt: TGTGCCAGCAGACCTCCTGGACTAGGTTCCGATGAGCAGTTCTTC

clone_size: few
d_call: NA
v_call: TRBV12-3/TRBV12-4
j_call: TRBJ2-3
cdr3_aa: CASSPTSAGTDTQYF
cdr3_nt: TGTGCCAGCAGTCCAACCTCCGCGGGCACAGATACGCAGTATTTT

clone_size: NA
d_call: TRBD1
v_call: TRBV5-1
j_call: TRBJ2-1
cdr3_aa: CASSFTGQGLEQFF
cdr3_nt: TGCGCCAGCAGCTTTACGGGACAGGGCCTTGAGCAGTTCTTC

clone_size: NA
d_call: NA
v_call: TRBV12-3/TRBV12-4
j_call: TRBJ1-6
cdr3_aa: CASTLSPDSPLHF
cdr3_nt: TGTGCCAGCACCCTATCACCTGATTCACCCCTCCACTTT

clone_size: few
d_call: TRBD1
v_call: TRBV29-1
j_call: TRBJ2-5
cdr3_aa: CSVAQGAMLKTQYF
cdr3_nt: TGCAGCGTGGCGCAGGGGGCGATGCTGAAGACCCAGTACTTC

clone_size: NA
d_call: NA
v_call: TRBV5-1
j_call: TRBJ1-4
cdr3_aa: CASSLPTGGSHEKLFF
cdr3_nt: TGCGCCAGCAGCTTGCCTACAGGCGGTTCCCACGAAAAACTGTTTTTT

clone_size: few
d_call: NA
v_call: TRBV12-3/TRBV12-4
j_call: TRBJ2-5
cdr3_aa: CASSFRGDGGTQYF
cdr3_nt: TGTGCCAGCAGTTTCCGGGGTGATGGAGGGACCCAGTACTTC